This T cell receptor (beta chain) stems from a study of T cell responses to AZD1222 COVID-19 vaccine. V lost 5 bases and J lost 10, with 20 bases in between. Germline V gives CDR1 MNHEY, CDR2 SMNVEV (reference sequence). This CDR3 comprises 14 residues. Only in-frame clones appear in the TCRdb table, and some are missing; sequencing was by immunoSEQ multiplex PCR. The table lists 150,000 to 200,000 clones, about 90% of them singletons. A note on this clone: The antigen is not known.

Study-wide results and limits: Researchers took repertoire samples only after the peak T cell response had come. Seropositive AZD1222 recipients at baseline numbered only five to seven. Spike-specific TCR breadth and depth went up after people got two AZD1222 doses. Within unmutated variant regions lay the reported targets of nearly half of spike-specific TCRs.

This clonotype was sampled from an adult who received the AZD1222 COVID-19 vaccine. Sample: peripheral blood, taken 28 days after the second AZD1222 dose. The chain couples TRBV27 to TRBJ1-1; TRBD1 might be the D (6 bases). The CDR3 nucleotides are TGTGCCAGCAGTACTCGCCCGGGAGGGGGATCAGCTTTCTTT. It is translated as CASSTRPGGGSAFF.